The entry that follows covers one TCR beta chain sequence. Its antigen is not known. CD4+CD25+CD127- Tregs, CD4+CD25- non-Tregs, CD4 and CD8 cells were sorted. This sample is part of a study of Tregs in tolerant kidney transplant recipients. Notes on the study in general: The most relevant donor-specific Treg TCRbeta repertoire apparently came from expansion with activated donor B cells. Findings come from small patient numbers and require larger validation. Biological reproducibility was not directly addressed in this study.

Trimming took 3 bases from V and 2 from J, leaving 11 bases between them. This CDR3 is built from 15 residues. Germline loops: CDR1 KGHSH, CDR2 LQKENI. Some clones are missing from TCRdb's copy, which holds only in-frame ones; the method was immunoSEQ multiplex PCR. The data hold under 300,000 clones, with approximately 84% observed a single time. The sequence was obtained from a human donor in good health. The source material was CD4+ T cells from blood. The chain joins TRBV18 to TRBJ2-4; D is perhaps TRBD2 (6 bases). Here the CDR3 DNA reads TGTGCCAGCTCACCCTTGGGACTTCCCAAAAACATTCAGTACTTC. It encodes CASSPLGLPKNIQYF.